These 23 T cell receptor beta chains were all obtained from the same sample, sequenced in a study of T cells in Graves' hyperthyroidism and ophthalmopathy. Amplification of TCR beta CDR3 regions was performed using RNA transcripts as template. The primer set for the first-round RT-PCR of the TCR CDR3 was HTBI. TCRdb reprocessed the multiplex PCR reads via MiXCR and lists one record per CDR3 protein. Among under 350,000 distinct CDR3 sequences, roughly 13% were seen once, and the ten largest hold less than 8%. The specimen sequenced was blood. Receptors originate from a woman aged 35 to 49 with Graves' hyperthyroidism.

The sample holds many counts of this clonotype. The chain employs TRBV6-1 and TRBJ1-5; D is unclear. V was trimmed by 6 bases and J by 0 bases, leaving 12 bases between them. The CDR3 covers 15 residues. CDR1 is MNHNS and CDR2 is SASEGT in the germline V gene. DNA of the CDR3: TGTGCCAGCAGAAATGACGGGAATAGCAATCAGCCCCAGCATTTT. Its translation is CASRNDGNSNQPQHF.

This clonotype was seen ten or more times. This rearrangement joins TRBV6-6 to TRBJ1-2; TRBD1 matches at 9 bases. The length of the CDR3 is 13 residues. V trimming: 2 bases; J trimming: 8 bases; junction bases outside the gene matches: 3. From germline, CDR1 is MNHNY and CDR2 SVGAGI (reference sequence). CDR3 in amino acids: CASSYGQGRGYTF. The CDR3 nucleotides read TGTGCCAGCAGTTACGGACAGGGGAGGGGCTACACCTTC.

This clonotype was seen only a few times. V and J are TRBV20-1 and TRBJ2-7; the D is unclear. The ends were cut back, 0 bases at V and 8 bases at J, with 17 bases in the middle. Looked up from germline, CDR1 is DFQATT and CDR2 is SNEGSKA (reference sequence). The CDR3 consists of 14 residues. CDR3 residues: CSARDGVVNAQQYF. The CDR3 DNA sequence: TGCAGTGCTAGAGATGGGGTGGTGAATGCGCAGCAGTACTTC.

This clonotype was recorded at least ten times. The chain carries TRBV28 and TRBJ2-3; D gene uncertain. Germline V gene lookup returns CDR1 MDHEN and CDR2 SYDVKM. V shed 3 bases and J shed 1 base, with 8 bases lying between them. The CDR3 is 14 residues long. CDR3 in amino acids: CASSLEWGTDTQYF. CDR3 DNA sequence: TGTGCCAGCAGTTTGGAATGGGGCACAGATACGCAGTATTTT.

This clonotype showed up just once. The chain has TRBV3-1 and TRBJ1-3; 11 nucleotides agree with TRBD1. Germline V gene sequence: CDR1 LGHDT, CDR2 YNNKEL (reference sequence). The CDR3 spans 15 residues. The V and J ends lost 4 bases and 9 bases, in that order; junction bases with no gene match: 8. The CDR3 region is CASSLSRTGGFTIYF. As DNA, the CDR3 is TGTGCCAGCAGCCTCTCACGGACAGGGGGCTTCACCATATATTTT. The complete variable domain, with remaining parts taken from reference TRBV3-1 and TRBJ1-3, reads DTAVSQTPKYLVTQMGNDKSIKCEQNLGHDTMYWYKQDSKKFLKIMFSYNNKELIINETVPNRFSPKSPDKAHLNLHINSLELGDSAVYFCASSLSRTGGFTIYFGEGSWLTVV.

This clonotype has more than one count but fewer than ten. This sequence may be a read error, since a much larger clone differs from it by one base. The V call is TRBV6-1, the J call TRBJ1-5, with 7 bases identical to TRBD1. The V gene end was trimmed by 7 bases and the J gene end by 0 bases; junction bases not matched to a gene: 6. Germline V gives CDR1 MNHNS, CDR2 SASEGT. The CDR3 totals 15 residues. The CDR3 protein is CASTRGDSSNQPQHF. CDR3 nucleotides: TGTGCCAGCACCCGTGGGGACAGTAGCAATCAGCCCCAGCATTTT.

With respect to this clonotype: This may be a read error, as it is one base from a much larger clone. CDR3 bases: TGTGCCATAAGCACGGGGGCGGATGAAAAACTGTTTTTT. Translated: CAISTGADEKLFF. V usage is TRBV2 and J usage is TRBJ1-4, with D perhaps matching TRBD1 (6 bases). The V gene's germline CDR1 is SNHLY and CDR2 FYNNEI. V dropped 10 bases and J dropped 6 bases, with 15 bases sitting between them. The CDR3 is 13 residues long.

This clonotype showed up many times. CDR3 protein: CASTNQRTITGELFF. The CDR3 nucleotides are TGTGCCAGCACCAATCAAAGGACAATTACCGGGGAGCTGTTTTTT. The chain couples TRBV6-2 or TRBV6-3 to TRBJ2-2; a weak D match, TRBD1 (5 bases). Trimming removed 7 bases at V and 5 bases at J, with 17 bases between. The V gene's germline CDR1 is MNHEY and CDR2 SVGEGT. This CDR3 is 15 amino acids long.

At least ten counts were recorded for this clonotype. The chain carries TRBV2 and TRBJ1-2; 7 nucleotides match TRBD1. The CDR3 totals 11 residues. Trimming took 1 base from V and 14 from J; bases not matched to a gene: 4. Germline V lookup: CDR1 SNHLY, CDR2 FYNNEI. In DNA form, the CDR3 reads TGTGCCAGCAGTGAAGAGGGGGCATCGACCTTC. This translates into CASSEEGASTF.

The chain combines TRBV29-1 with TRBJ2-1, with D possibly matching TRBD2 (6 bases). CDR3 length: 12 amino acids. Per the germline V gene, CDR1 is SQVTM and CDR2 is ANQGSEA. V was cut by 5 bases and J by 9 bases, with 14 bases left in between. In nucleotides, the CDR3 is TGCAGCGTTAGATTACGGGGAGGTGAGCAGTTCTTC. Its translation: CSVRLRGGEQFF.

The V gene is TRBV20-1, the J gene TRBJ1-1, with TRBD1 identical over 10 bases. The CDR3 loop spans 15 amino acids. Germline-derived CDR1 and CDR2 are DFQATT and SNEGSKA (reference sequence). Unmatched junction bases numbered 5, after V lost 4 bases and J lost 0 bases. CDR3 residues: CSATGTGALNTEAFF. CDR3 nucleotide sequence: TGCAGTGCTACCGGGACAGGGGCCTTGAACACTGAAGCTTTCTTT.

At least ten counts were recorded for this clonotype. The chain carries TRBV27 and TRBJ2-1; D tentatively fits TRBD1 or TRBD2 (5 bases each). V dropped 6 bases and J dropped 4 bases, with 10 bases sitting between them. This CDR3 is 13 amino acids long. Germline CDR1 is MNHEY and CDR2 is SMNVEV (reference sequence). The CDR3 region is CASRLDRYNEQFF. CDR3 nucleotides: TGTGCCAGCAGACTAGACAGATACAATGAGCAGTTCTTC.

This chain connects TRBV5-1 to TRBJ2-5; D remains ambiguous. The CDR3 spans 15 residues. Germline CDR1 reads SGHRS; CDR2 reads YFSETQ. Trimming removed 1 base from V and 5 bases from J, with 15 bases in between. This CDR3 is CASSLSTVPGETQYF. The CDR3 DNA reads as TGCGCCAGCAGCTTGTCGACGGTCCCCGGGGAGACCCAGTACTTC. Full variable domain (remainder filled in from reference TRBV5-1 and TRBJ2-5): KAGVTQTPRYLIKTRGQQVTLSCSPISGHRSVSWYQQTPGQGLQFLFEYFSETQRNKGNFPGRFSGRQFSNSRSEMNVSTLELGDSALYLCASSLSTVPGETQYFGPGTRLLVL.

This clonotype was seen at least ten times. V and J are TRBV2 and TRBJ2-2; D gene ambiguous. This CDR3 spans 15 amino acids. Germline values: CDR1 SNHLY, CDR2 FYNNEI. V was clipped by 4 bases and J by 4 bases, with 13 bases between them. CDR3 bases: TGTGCCAGCAGTGCTGTGCGGAAAAGCACCGGGGAGCTGTTTTTT. Amino acid sequence: CASSAVRKSTGELFF.

This clonotype has more than one count but fewer than ten. This chain links TRBV10-3 with TRBJ1-2, with no clear D. Germline loops: CDR1 ENHRY, CDR2 SYGVKD. The CDR3 sequence is 12 residues long. The germline V and J ends were trimmed by 8 bases and 8 bases, with 15 bases remaining between them. The CDR3 reads CAIPNGELGYTF. The CDR3 DNA sequence: TGTGCCATCCCGAACGGGGAGCTAGGCTACACCTTC.

This clonotype was observed many times. The chain links TRBV19 to TRBJ1-5; D might be TRBD1 (5 bases). Germline V CDR1 and CDR2: LNHDA, SQIVND (reference sequence). V gave up 5 bases and J gave up 6 bases, with 14 bases separating them. There are 14 residues in the CDR3. The CDR3 spells CASSPRQSAQPQHF. The CDR3 region has the DNA TGTGCCAGTAGTCCTCGACAGTCGGCTCAGCCCCAGCATTTT.

In this sample, this clonotype turned up many times. This chain uses TRBV2 with TRBJ1-6, with D maybe TRBD1 (5 bases). This CDR3 spans 15 amino acids. V was cut by 4 bases and J by 10 bases, with 17 bases left in between. CDR1 and CDR2 (germline): SNHLY, FYNNEI. The CDR3 DNA is TGTGCCAGCAGTGCTGAAAGAGGGGACGGGTCACCCCTCCACTTT. Translated: CASSAERGDGSPLHF.

This chain uses TRBV5-5 with TRBJ1-1; weak D call: TRBD1 (5 bases). The CDR3 is 13 residues long. Germline V CDR1 and CDR2: SGHKS, YYEKEE (reference sequence). Trimming left V 6 bases short and J 4 bases short, with 13 bases between. CDR3 in DNA: TGTGCCAGCAAGAGGGACCCTGGCACTGAAGCTTTCTTT. Translating gives CASKRDPGTEAFF.

Notes on this clonotype: With a much larger clone just one base away, this may be a read error. The chain combines TRBV3-1 with TRBJ1-5; unclear D gene. This CDR3 comprises 14 residues. The V and J ends lost 0 bases and 5 bases respectively, with 8 bases between them. From germline, CDR1 is LGHDT and CDR2 YNNKEL (reference sequence). The CDR3: CASSQDLSDQPQHF. In DNA, the CDR3 is TGTGCCAGCAGCCAAGATCTAAGCGATCAGCCCCAGCATTTT.

The table lists this clonotype with a few counts. The V gene is TRBV6-1, the J gene TRBJ2-3; weak D call: TRBD2 (6 bases). The germline V gene encodes CDR1 MNHNS and CDR2 SASEGT. CDR3 size: 15 residues. Trimming took off 6 bases at V and 0 bases at J, with 13 bases between the two ends. This chain's CDR3 is CASSRTGTSTDTQYF. Here the CDR3 DNA reads TGTGCCAGCAGCAGAACCGGGACTAGCACAGATACGCAGTATTTT.

This clonotype was detected ten times or more. This chain joins TRBV20-1 and TRBJ2-3; the match to TRBD2 covers 8 bases. The germline V gene has CDR1 DFQATT and CDR2 SNEGSKA (reference sequence). The CDR3 contains 14 residues. V lost 6 bases, J lost 0 bases, and 5 bases stayed unmatched. CDR3 loop: CSARSGASTDTQYF. The CDR3 region has the DNA TGCAGTGCCCGTAGCGGGGCCAGCACAGATACGCAGTATTTT.

The sample holds a few counts of this clonotype. The genes are TRBV6-1 and TRBJ1-5, with D maybe TRBD1 (5 bases). V was clipped by 5 bases and J by 2 bases, with 19 bases between them. Germline assignment: CDR1 MNHNS and CDR2 SASEGT. This CDR3 region has 17 residues. The CDR3: CASSTSWGGKGNQPQHF. The CDR3 region has the DNA TGTGCCAGCAGTACCAGTTGGGGGGGAAAAGGCAATCAGCCCCAGCATTTT.

This clonotype was observed a handful of times. The CDR3 DNA is TGTGCCAGCAGCCGAGGGGCGATAGAGACAGATACGCAGTATTTT. Translated, it gives CASSRGAIETDTQYF. V is TRBV7-9 and J is TRBJ2-3, with D perhaps given as TRBD1 or TRBD2 (5 bases each). Germline CDR1 is SEHNR and CDR2 is FQNEAQ (reference sequence). This CDR3 has 15 amino acids. With 5 bases removed from V and 3 bases from J, the gap between germline ends came to 15 bases.